The source of this T cell receptor (beta chain) is a study of CD8 T cells in Susac syndrome. Sequencing of TCR beta covered CD8+ and CD4+ T cells obtained from blood. Reverse transcription used about 0.45 to 1 ug RNA and random hexamers. The amplification used immunoSEQ multiplex PCR on TCR beta CDR3; it spanned 54 Vbeta and 13 Jbeta. TCRdb re-derived calls from the immunoSEQ multiplex PCR reads in MiXCR, one entry per CDR3 protein. This table holds about 150,000 distinct CDR3 sequences, 85% to 95% found once. V lost 0 bases and J 4 bases, leaving 16 bases between the germline ends. This CDR3 comprises 16 residues. Germline V lookup: CDR1 LGHDT, CDR2 YNNKEL (reference sequence).

This chain joins TRBV3-1 and TRBJ2-7; D assignment may be TRBD1 or TRBD2 (5 bases each). The clonotype originates from a human donor with multiple sclerosis. Sequencing was carried out using CD8+ T cells from PBMCs. Here the CDR3 reads CASSQDPRGSLYEQYF. The CDR3 DNA is TGTGCCAGCAGCCAAGATCCGAGGGGCAGTTTATACGAGCAGTACTTC.